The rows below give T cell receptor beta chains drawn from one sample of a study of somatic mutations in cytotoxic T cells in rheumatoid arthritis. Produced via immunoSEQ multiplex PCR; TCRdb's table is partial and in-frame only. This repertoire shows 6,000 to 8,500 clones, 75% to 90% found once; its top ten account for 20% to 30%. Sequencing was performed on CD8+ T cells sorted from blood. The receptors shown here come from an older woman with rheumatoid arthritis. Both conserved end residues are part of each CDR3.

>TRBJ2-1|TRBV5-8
CASSLTPLAASYNEQFF
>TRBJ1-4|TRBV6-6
CASSQQGAQGNEKLFF
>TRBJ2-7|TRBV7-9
CASSPGEVPYEQYF
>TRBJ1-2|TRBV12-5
CASGLVPPLSDRTGGGYGYTF
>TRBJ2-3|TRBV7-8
CASSSRVTSTDTQYF
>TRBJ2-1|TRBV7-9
CASSAWTSGRATGNEQFF
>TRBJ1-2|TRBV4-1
CASSQEGESGDIKRGYGYTF
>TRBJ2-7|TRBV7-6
CASSAGQGPSLEQYF
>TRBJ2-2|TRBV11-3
CATHRDGTGELFF
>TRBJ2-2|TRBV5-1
CASRQQGTGELFF
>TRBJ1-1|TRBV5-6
CASSLGTVNTEAFF
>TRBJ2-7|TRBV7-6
CASSSGLAGRYEQYF
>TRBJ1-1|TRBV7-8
CATQGPDTEAFF
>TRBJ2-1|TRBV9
CASRLDGGGDNEQFF
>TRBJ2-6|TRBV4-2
CASSQETGTGANVLTF
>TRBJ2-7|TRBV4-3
CASSVGTEVTYEQYF
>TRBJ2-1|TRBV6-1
CASKEGRAENEQFF
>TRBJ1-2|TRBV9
CASSVVGQDLHGYTF
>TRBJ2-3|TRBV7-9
CASSSAAGTRTDTQYF
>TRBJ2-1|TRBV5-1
CASSLAGRGSYNEQFF
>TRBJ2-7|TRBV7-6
CASSLRTGGGEQYF
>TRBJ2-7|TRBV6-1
CAIITGGTVHEQYF
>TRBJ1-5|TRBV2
CASRDRGSYNQPQHF
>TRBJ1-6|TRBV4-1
CASSQQGASPLHF
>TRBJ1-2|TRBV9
CASSVASLGLEWDRTNYGYTF